This entry describes one TCR beta chain. These data originate in a study of T-cell reconstitution after alpha-beta-depleted transplantation in children. During its preparation, the TCRbeta library received unique molecular identifiers. Via MiXCR, TCRdb re-called the PCR reads, giving one row per CDR3 protein. The sample includes 80,000 to 100,000 distinct CDR3 sequences, roughly a quarter of them seen just once. This TCR derives from a boy aged 2 to 10 with acute lymphoblastic leukemia, due to receive a stem cell transplant. The sequences come from PBMCs, collected before TCRalphabeta/CD19-depleted stem cell transplant.

The CDR3 region has the DNA TGTGCCAGCAGCCCCGGGACAGGTATGGGGAAGACTGAAGCTTTCTTT. Translating gives CASSPGTGMGKTEAFF. The rearrangement links TRBV25-1 to TRBJ1-1; TRBD1 aligns across 8 bases. The germline V gene encodes CDR1 MGHDK and CDR2 SYGVNS. The CDR3 runs to 16 residues. V dropped 6 bases and J dropped 5; count of bases not matched to a gene: 14. Complete variable domain (other parts from reference TRBV25-1 and TRBJ1-1): EADIYQTPRYLVIGTGKKITLECSQTMGHDKMYWYQQDPGMELHLIHYSYGVNSTEKGDLSSESTVSRIRTEHFPLTLESARPSHTSQYLCASSPGTGMGKTEAFFGQGTRLTVV.